What follows are 18 T cell receptor beta chains derived from one specimen sequenced in a study of blood T cells in healthy people across ages. Alongside a J-beta primer mix, a sample-barcoded 5' primer served in a second PCR lasting about 7 to 12 cycles. TCRdb ran MiXCR on the 5' RACE reads and lists one entry per CDR3 protein. The profile shows hundreds of thousands of distinct CDR3 sequences, around 24% of them singletons. The same data also contributed to another study, on T cells of mothers and their children.

Sequenced material: blood. All receptors come from a boy aged 5-17 years in good health.

A note on this clonotype: A much more abundant neighbour one base away suggests this may be a read error. Since the CDR3 does not end with the conserved phenylalanine or tryptophan, this likely comes from a read error. The rearrangement joins TRBV20-1 to TRBJ1-2; TRBD1 agrees at 12 bases. This CDR3 contains 12 residues. V shed 6 bases, J shed 8 bases, and the junction held 4 bases outside the gene matches. Germline lookup yields CDR1 DFQATT and CDR2 SNEGSKA (reference sequence). In nucleotides, the CDR3 is TGCAGTGCCTCCGGGACAGGGGGCGGCTACACCCTC. Translation: CSASGTGGGYTL.

This clonotype was picked up a small number of times. The DNA of the CDR3 is TGTGCCAGCAGCGTAGGACTGGGTTACAATGAGCAGTTCTTC. It translates to CASSVGLGYNEQFF. The chain uses TRBV9 and TRBJ2-1; no reliable D call. Germline loops: CDR1 SGDLS, CDR2 YYNGEE. V was trimmed by 0 bases and J by 4 bases, leaving 8 bases between them. The CDR3 extends over 14 amino acids.

This chain uses TRBV12-3 or TRBV12-4 with TRBJ1-2; TRBD1 matches 9 bases. This CDR3 comprises 16 residues. V was pared by 1 base and J by 5 bases, with 8 bases of the junction left unmatched. The CDR3 sequence is CASSLVVTGGRYGYTF. In nucleotides, the CDR3 is TGTGCCAGCAGTTTAGTGGTAACAGGGGGCAGATATGGCTACACCTTC.

The chain combines TRBV12-3 or TRBV12-4 with TRBJ1-3; 8 bases align to TRBD1. V was pared by 1 base and J by 0 bases, with 2 bases of the junction left unmatched. The CDR3 totals 16 residues. CDR3 nucleotide sequence: TGTGCCAGCAGTTTAGGGACAGGGCTCTCTGGAAACACCATATATTTT. Translating it yields CASSLGTGLSGNTIYF.

This rearrangement joins TRBV7-2 to TRBJ2-1; the match to TRBD1 covers 10 bases. This CDR3 spans 14 amino acids. V trimming: 8 bases; J trimming: 4 bases; junction bases outside the gene matches: 5. Germline assignment: CDR1 SGHTA and CDR2 FQGNSA. The CDR3: CASGWGQGYNEQFF. The CDR3 DNA is TGTGCCAGCGGCTGGGGACAGGGGTACAATGAGCAGTTCTTC.

The CDR3 DNA follows: TGCAGCGTTGGAGGTAGACCGTTGGGGGAGCAGTACTTC. Translating gives CSVGGRPLGEQYF. The gene calls are TRBV29-1 and TRBJ2-1, with D uncertain. Judging by the DNA end, TRBJ2-7 fits better; the J call may be wrong. CDR1 and CDR2 from the germline V gene are SQVTM and ANQGSEA. The CDR3 extends over 13 amino acids.

Of note for this clonotype: One end of the junction fails to match germline, which may point to a read error. V is TRBV14 and J is TRBJ2-5, with TRBD2 as a possible D gene (5 bases). Germline loops: CDR1 SGHDN, CDR2 FVKESK. The CDR3 consists of 13 residues. The DNA for the CDR3 is TGTGCCAGCAGCCATGACTCCAGCGGTGTGCACTTCTTC. As protein: CASSHDSSGVHFF.

The rearrangement links TRBV3-1 to TRBJ1-2; 10 nucleotides align to TRBD1. Germline lookup yields CDR1 LGHDT and CDR2 YNNKEL (reference sequence). The ends lost 4 bases at V and 6 bases at J; junction bases unmatched: 11. The CDR3 is made up of 16 amino acids. CDR3 bases: TGTGCCAGCAGCCTCGGGACAGGGGCGATGCATGATGGCTACACCTTC. Residues: CASSLGTGAMHDGYTF.

This clonotype was picked up a small number of times. The chain has TRBV5-1 and TRBJ2-5; no definite D call. The DNA matches TRBJ2-7 better at its end, which makes the J call doubtful. Per germline, CDR1 SGHRS and CDR2 YFSETQ. CDR3 length: 15 amino acids. The CDR3 sequence is CASSLGRSLGYEQYF. The CDR3 nucleotides read TGCGCCAGCAGCCTAGGACGGTCTCTTGGATACGAGCAGTACTTC.

V is TRBV4-3 and J is TRBJ2-3, with D hard to call. The ends were cut back, 3 bases at V and 6 bases at J, with 13 bases in the middle. The CDR3 has 14 residues. Germline V CDR1 and CDR2: LGHNA, YSLEER. The CDR3 here is CASSHPPHTDTQYF. For the CDR3, the DNA is TGCGCCAGCAGCCATCCCCCCCACACGGATACGCAGTATTTT.

The J gene is TRBJ2-7, the V gene TRBV16; D possibly corresponds to TRBD1 (5 bases). The assigned J gene may be wrong: the sequence end matches TRBJ2-1 better. This CDR3 contains 14 residues. Germline values: CDR1 KGHSY, CDR2 FQNENV. CDR3 sequence reads: CASSPRQLYNEQFF. CDR3 nucleotides: TGTGCCAGCAGCCCTCGACAGTTATACAATGAGCAGTTCTTC.

This clonotype was counted between two and nine times. V usage is TRBV15 and J usage is TRBJ2-1; D is uncertain. V dropped 8 bases and J dropped 5 bases, with 16 bases sitting between them. CDR3 length: 14 amino acids. Germline V gene sequence: CDR1 LNHNV, CDR2 YYDKDF (reference sequence). The CDR3 spells CATQDPETNNEQFF. CDR3 DNA: TGTGCCACCCAGGACCCAGAAACAAACAATGAGCAGTTCTTC.

This clonotype was picked up a small number of times. This chain links TRBV21-1 with TRBJ2-4; the D call of TRBD1 is as the table states it, not checked on the DNA. TRBV21-1 is marked as a pseudogene. This CDR3 contains 19 residues. CDR3 nucleotide sequence: TGTGCCAGCAGCGCGAGCAGACCCGAAATCTTTCAGGGGTGGGACATTCAGTACTTC. Its translation is CASSASRPEIFQGWDIQYF.

V gene TRBV5-8 combines with J gene TRBJ2-3; TRBD2 matches 12 bases. The V and J ends lost 4 bases and 4 bases, in that order; junction bases with no gene match: 7. The CDR3 length is 16 residues. CDR1 is SGHTS and CDR2 is YDEGEE in the germline V gene. The CDR3 region is CASSQGTSGFSDTQYF. CDR3 nucleotide sequence: TGTGCCAGCAGCCAGGGGACTAGCGGGTTCTCAGATACGCAGTATTTT.

V usage is TRBV5-1 and J usage is TRBJ2-1; D possibly corresponds to TRBD1 (6 bases). Germline values: CDR1 SGHRS, CDR2 YFSETQ. The CDR3 is 17 residues long. The ends were cut back, 3 bases at V and 10 bases at J, with 26 bases in the middle. In nucleotides, the CDR3 is TGCGCCAGCAGCTCGACGGATGCAGGGGCCCCCCACCTAGAGCAGTTCTTC. Amino acid sequence: CASSSTDAGAPHLEQFF.

The sample holds a few counts of this clonotype. CDR3 protein: CASSRYRDTNEKLFF. As DNA, the CDR3 is TGTGCCAGCAGCCGATACAGGGACACTAATGAAAAACTGTTTTTT. The chain uses TRBV28 and TRBJ1-4, with D possibly matching TRBD1 (6 bases). V shed 6 bases and J shed 2 bases, with 13 bases lying between them. CDR1 is MDHEN and CDR2 is SYDVKM in the germline V gene. The CDR3 is made up of 15 amino acids.

The chain joins TRBV4-1 to TRBJ2-4, with D perhaps being TRBD1 or TRBD2 (6 bases each). The V end was cut by 1 base, the J end by 8 bases, with 12 bases between. The CDR3 sequence is 14 residues long. The germline V gene has CDR1 MGHRA and CDR2 YSYEKL. The CDR3 region is CASSQGGALDIQYF. The CDR3 DNA reads as TGCGCCAGCAGCCAAGGGGGGGCCCTGGACATTCAGTACTTC.

This clonotype has ten or more counts. The chain joins TRBV5-1 to TRBJ2-1; D is tentatively TRBD1 or TRBD2 (5 bases each). Deletions cut 0 bases from V and 4 bases from J, with 14 bases between. This CDR3 comprises 16 residues. Germline V gene sequence: CDR1 SGHRS, CDR2 YFSETQ. The CDR3 DNA is TGCGCCAGCAGCTTGGGAGGGGCGCCGTATTACAATGAGCAGTTCTTC. Translation gives CASSLGGAPYYNEQFF.